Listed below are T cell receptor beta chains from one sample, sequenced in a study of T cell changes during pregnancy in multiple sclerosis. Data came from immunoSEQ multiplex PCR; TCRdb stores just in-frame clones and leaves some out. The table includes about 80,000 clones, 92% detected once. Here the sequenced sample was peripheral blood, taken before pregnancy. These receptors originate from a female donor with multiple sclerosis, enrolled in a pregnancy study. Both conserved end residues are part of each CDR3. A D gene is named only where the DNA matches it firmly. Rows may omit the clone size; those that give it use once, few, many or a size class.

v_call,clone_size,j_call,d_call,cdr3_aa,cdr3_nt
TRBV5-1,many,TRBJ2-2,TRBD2,CASRPTPGGTGELFF,TGCGCCAGCAGACCCACGCCGGGGGGCACCGGGGAGCTGTTTTTT
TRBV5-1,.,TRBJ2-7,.,CASSRTVNSYEQYF,TGCGCCAGCAGCAGGACAGTTAACTCCTACGAGCAGTACTTC
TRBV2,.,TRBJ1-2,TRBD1,CASSTTGKDGYTF,TGTGCCAGCAGTACGACAGGGAAGGACGGCTACACCTTC
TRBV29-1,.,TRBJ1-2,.,CSASGGYGYTF,TGCAGCGCCTCGGGGGGATATGGCTACACCTTC
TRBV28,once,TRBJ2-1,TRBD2,CASRQTSGRAFSNEQFF,TGTGCCAGCAGACAGACTAGCGGGAGGGCCTTTAGCAATGAGCAGTTCTTC
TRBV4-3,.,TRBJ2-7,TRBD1,CASSQSTGQGRYEQYF,TGCGCCAGCAGCCAATCTACCGGACAGGGGCGCTACGAGCAGTACTTC
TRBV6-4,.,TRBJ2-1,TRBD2,CASSDSASGSNEQFF,TGTGCCAGCAGTGACTCGGCTAGCGGGAGCAATGAGCAGTTCTTC
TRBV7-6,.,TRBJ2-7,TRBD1,CASSLGTGVSEQYF,TGTGCCAGCAGCTTGGGGACAGGGGTTTCCGAGCAGTACTTC
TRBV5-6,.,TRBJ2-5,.,CASSLPLGGEETQYF,TGTGCCAGCAGCTTGCCCCTAGGAGGGGAAGAGACCCAGTACTTC
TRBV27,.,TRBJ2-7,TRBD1,CASSWTGVPYEQYF,TGTGCCAGCAGCTGGACAGGAGTACCCTACGAGCAGTACTTC
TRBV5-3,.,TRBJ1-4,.,CARSYRVREKLFF,TGTGCCAGAAGCTACAGGGTTCGAGAAAAACTGTTTTTT
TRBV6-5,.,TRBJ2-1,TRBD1,CASSPGTGAYNEQFF,TGTGCCAGCAGTCCCGGGACAGGGGCATACAATGAGCAGTTCTTC
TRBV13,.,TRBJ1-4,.,CASSQKKGFGEKLFF,TGTGCCAGCAGCCAGAAAAAGGGGTTTGGTGAAAAACTGTTTTTT
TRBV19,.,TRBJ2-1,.,CASRSGTQLGEQFF,TGTGCCAGTAGGTCCGGGACACAATTGGGTGAGCAGTTCTTC
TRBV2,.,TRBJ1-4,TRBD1,CASSSFQGAGEKLFF,TGTGCCAGCAGTTCATTCCAGGGGGCGGGGGAAAAACTGTTTTTT
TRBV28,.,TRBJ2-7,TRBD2,CASKTSGRDYEQYF,TGTGCCAGCAAGACTAGCGGGAGGGACTACGAGCAGTACTTC
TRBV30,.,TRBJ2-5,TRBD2,CAWSRLAGGQETQYF,TGTGCCTGGAGTCGACTAGCGGGAGGTCAAGAGACCCAGTACTTC
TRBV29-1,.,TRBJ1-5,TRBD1,CSVGQGAFGNQPQHF,TGCAGCGTTGGGCAGGGGGCTTTTGGCAATCAGCCCCAGCATTTT
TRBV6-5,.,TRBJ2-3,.,CASSLTASTDTQYF,TGTGCCAGCAGTTTGACAGCTAGCACAGATACGCAGTATTTT
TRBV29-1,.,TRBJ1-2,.,CSVVGKGGYGYTF,TGCAGCGTTGTGGGCAAGGGGGGGTATGGCTACACCTTC
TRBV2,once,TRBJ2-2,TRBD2,CASRLASGSSGELFF,TGTGCCAGCAGGTTAGCAAGCGGGAGCTCCGGGGAGCTGTTTTTT
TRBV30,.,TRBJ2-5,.,CAWAGGGQETQYF,TGTGCCTGGGCCGGAGGAGGTCAAGAGACCCAGTACTTC
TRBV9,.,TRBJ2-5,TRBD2,CASSVGVREDQETQYF,TGTGCCAGCAGCGTAGGGGTGCGGGAGGACCAAGAGACCCAGTACTTC
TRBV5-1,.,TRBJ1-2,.,CASSLDTGGHRSYGYTF,TGCGCCAGCAGCTTGGATACCGGGGGGCACCGGAGCTATGGCTACACCTTC
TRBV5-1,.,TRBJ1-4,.,CASSLDRSTNEKLFF,TGCGCCAGCAGCTTGGACAGGTCAACTAATGAAAAACTGTTTTTT
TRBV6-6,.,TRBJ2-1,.,CASSSDSPRNEQFF,TGTGCCAGCAGCTCGGACTCCCCTCGCAATGAGCAGTTCTTC
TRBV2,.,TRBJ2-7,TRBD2,CASSEARAGGREQYF,TGTGCCAGCAGTGAAGCGAGAGCGGGAGGGCGCGAGCAGTACTTC
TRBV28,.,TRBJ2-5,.,CASSSWGADETQYF,TGTGCCAGCAGTTCATGGGGAGCGGACGAGACCCAGTACTTC
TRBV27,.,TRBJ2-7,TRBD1,CASSLWQGDEQYF,TGTGCCAGCAGTTTGTGGCAGGGGGACGAGCAGTACTTC
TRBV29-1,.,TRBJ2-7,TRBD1,CSVARTGVSYEQYF,TGCAGCGTCGCGCGGACAGGGGTCTCCTACGAGCAGTACTTC
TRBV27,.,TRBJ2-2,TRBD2,CASSFPVAGGEPNTGELFF,TGTGCCAGCAGTTTTCCGGTAGCGGGAGGGGAGCCGAACACCGGGGAGCTGTTTTTT
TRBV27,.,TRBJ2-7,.,CASRRQLVYEQYF,TGTGCCAGCAGGAGACAGTTGGTCTACGAGCAGTACTTC
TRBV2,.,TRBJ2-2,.,CASSVDRNTGELFF,TGTGCCAGCAGTGTAGACAGGAACACCGGGGAGCTGTTTTTT
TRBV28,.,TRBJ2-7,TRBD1,CASSSPGQGYYEQYF,TGTGCCAGCAGTTCCCCGGGACAGGGATACTACGAGCAGTACTTC
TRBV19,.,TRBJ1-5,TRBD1,CASSIVWDSNQPQHF,TGTGCCAGTAGTATAGTGTGGGACAGTAATCAGCCCCAGCATTTT
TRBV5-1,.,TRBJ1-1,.,CASRTMNTEAFF,TGCGCCAGCAGAACAATGAACACTGAAGCTTTCTTT
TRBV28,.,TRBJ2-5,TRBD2,CASVPSGRIQETQYF,TGTGCCAGCGTCCCTAGCGGGAGAATCCAAGAGACCCAGTACTTC
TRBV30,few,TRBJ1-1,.,CAWSPPGYTEAFF,TGTGCCTGGAGTCCCCCAGGCTACACTGAAGCTTTCTTT
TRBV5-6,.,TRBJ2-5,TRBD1,CASSPPWDREETQYF,TGTGCCAGCAGCCCACCATGGGACAGAGAAGAGACCCAGTACTTC
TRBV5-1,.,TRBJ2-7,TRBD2,CASSLLAGGVQYF,TGCGCCAGCAGCTTACTAGCGGGAGGGGTGCAGTACTTC
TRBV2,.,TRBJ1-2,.,CASSEAGAVFDYGYTF,TGTGCCAGCAGTGAAGCAGGGGCAGTTTTTGACTATGGCTACACCTTC
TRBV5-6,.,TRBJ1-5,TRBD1,CASSLGGTEDQPQHF,TGTGCCAGCAGCTTGGGCGGGACAGAAGATCAGCCCCAGCATTTT
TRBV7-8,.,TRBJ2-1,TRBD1,CASSLRDSDYNEQFF,TGTGCCAGCAGCCTCCGGGACAGCGACTACAATGAGCAGTTCTTC
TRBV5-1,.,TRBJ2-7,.,CASSRGISSSYEQYF,TGCGCCAGCAGCAGAGGTATTAGCTCCTCCTACGAGCAGTACTTC
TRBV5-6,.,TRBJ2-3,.,CASSLPGMGTQYF,TGTGCCAGCAGCTTGCCGGGGATGGGTACGCAGTATTTT
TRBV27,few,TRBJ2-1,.,CASSLSRGGRNEQFF,TGTGCCAGCAGTTTATCGAGAGGAGGGCGTAATGAGCAGTTCTTC
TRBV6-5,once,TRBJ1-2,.,CASKTPGVGGYTF,TGTGCCAGCAAAACTCCAGGGGTTGGGGGCTACACCTTC
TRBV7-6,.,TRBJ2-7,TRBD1,CASTKDRGSYEQYF,TGTGCCAGCACGAAGGACAGGGGGTCCTACGAGCAGTACTTC
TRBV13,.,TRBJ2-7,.,CASSLFRASAYEQYF,TGTGCCAGCAGCTTATTTCGTGCTAGCGCCTACGAGCAGTACTTC
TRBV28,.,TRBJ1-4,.,CASNDREEKLFF,TGTGCCAGCAACGACAGAGAGGAAAAACTGTTTTTT
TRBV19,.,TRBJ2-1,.,CASSIGTSPDEQFF,TGTGCCAGTAGTATTGGCACTAGCCCCGATGAGCAGTTCTTC
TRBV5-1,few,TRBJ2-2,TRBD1,CASSSPGTGIRELFF,TGCGCCAGCAGCTCCCCCGGGACAGGAATCCGGGAGCTGTTTTTT
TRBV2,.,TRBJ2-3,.,CASSRRTVASSTDTQYF,TGTGCCAGTTCTAGGAGGACAGTTGCCTCTAGCACAGATACGCAGTATTTT
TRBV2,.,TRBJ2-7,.,CASWGENYEQYF,TGTGCCAGCTGGGGGGAGAACTACGAGCAGTACTTC
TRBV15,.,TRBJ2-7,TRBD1,CATSRDGQGVYEQYF,TGTGCCACCAGCAGAGATGGACAGGGAGTATACGAGCAGTACTTC
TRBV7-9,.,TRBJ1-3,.,CASSSGQIGGNTIYF,TGTGCCAGCAGCTCGGGACAAATCGGTGGAAACACCATATATTTT
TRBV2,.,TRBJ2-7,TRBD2,CASRTTGTTFGEQYF,TGTGCCAGCAGGACTACCGGGACTACCTTCGGCGAGCAGTACTTC